This passage covers 32 T cell receptor beta chains from one sample sequenced in a study of T cell responses to AZD1222 COVID-19 vaccine. Sequencing used immunoSEQ multiplex PCR; TCRdb keeps in-frame clones, though not all of them. The sample yields about 140,000 clones, 80% to 90% seen once. The material sequenced was peripheral blood, taken on day 0 of AZD1222 vaccination. These receptors were collected from an adult in good health.

The chain employs TRBV4-2 and TRBJ1-6, with TRBD1 as a possible D gene (5 bases). The CDR3 covers 16 residues. Between the trimmed V and J ends, which lost 3 bases and 5 bases, there was a span of 14 bases. From germline, CDR1 is LGHNA and CDR2 YNFKEQ. As DNA, the CDR3 is TGTGCCAGCAGCCACGGGGCGGTTTCCGATAATTCACCCCTCCACTTT. Protein sequence: CASSHGAVSDNSPLHF.

The chain joins TRBV27 to TRBJ2-5; D is undetermined. The CDR3 loop spans 14 amino acids. Trimming stripped 6 bases from V and 1 base from J, with 12 bases between. Germline V lookup: CDR1 MNHEY, CDR2 SMNVEV (reference sequence). The CDR3 reads CASRRGPGQETQYF. The CDR3, as DNA: TGTGCCAGCAGAAGAGGCCCGGGCCAAGAGACCCAGTACTTC.

V usage is TRBV11-1 and J usage is TRBJ2-5; D is uncertain. Germline CDR1 reads SGHAT; CDR2 reads FQDESV (reference sequence). With 3 bases removed from V and 3 bases from J, the gap between germline ends came to 8 bases. The CDR3 is 13 residues long. The CDR3 DNA reads as TGTGCCAGCAGCTTTGGGGTGGAAGAGACCCAGTACTTC. Protein: CASSFGVEETQYF.

The rearrangement links TRBV5-6 to TRBJ2-3; tentatively, D is TRBD1 (6 bases). The CDR3 extends over 17 amino acids. V lost 0 bases to trimming and J lost 1 base, with 15 bases between them. Per germline, CDR1 SGHDT and CDR2 YYEEEE. CDR3 sequence reads: CASSLGSRGSGTDTQYF. As DNA, the CDR3 is TGTGCCAGCAGCTTGGGGTCGAGGGGGTCGGGCACAGATACGCAGTATTTT.

The chain employs TRBV6-5 and TRBJ2-1, with TRBD2 identical over 7 bases. The CDR3 has 13 amino acids. CDR1 and CDR2 (germline): MNHEY, SVGAGI. The V and J ends lost 0 bases and 8 bases, in that order; junction bases with no gene match: 1. The CDR3 DNA follows: TGTGCCAGCAGTTACTCGAGCGGGGATGAGCAGTTCTTC. Its protein is CASSYSSGDEQFF.

This chain uses TRBV6-5 with TRBJ1-2, with TRBD1 as a possible D gene (5 bases). The germline V and J ends were trimmed by 6 bases and 7 bases, with 21 bases remaining between them. CDR3 length: 15 amino acids. The germline V gene encodes CDR1 MNHEY and CDR2 SVGAGI. Here the CDR3 DNA reads TGTGCCAGCAGCATGCCCGGGACTGCAATCGGTGGCTACACCTTC. It specifies CASSMPGTAIGGYTF.

This rearrangement joins TRBV28 to TRBJ1-5, with D perhaps TRBD1 (5 bases). The V and J ends lost 4 bases and 2 bases respectively, with 18 bases between them. This CDR3 is built from 17 residues. CDR1 MDHEN and CDR2 SYDVKM come from the germline V gene. CDR3 in amino acids: CASSSPGALWGNQPQHF. As DNA, the CDR3 is TGTGCCAGCAGTTCACCCGGGGCCCTCTGGGGCAATCAGCCCCAGCATTTT.

V usage is TRBV7-2 and J usage is TRBJ1-2, with D possibly matching TRBD1 (6 bases). The germline V gene has CDR1 SGHTA and CDR2 FQGNSA. V lost 2 bases to trimming and J lost 1 base, with 11 bases between them. The CDR3 runs 15 residues. The CDR3 DNA reads as TGTGCCAGCAGCTTATCGGCAGGGGTTAACTATGGCTACACCTTC. Protein: CASSLSAGVNYGYTF.

The chain is built from TRBV7-3 and TRBJ1-2; 11 bases fit TRBD1. This CDR3 spans 14 amino acids. V was clipped by 5 bases and J by 8 bases; unmatched bases: 7. The germline gives CDR1 SGHTA, CDR2 FQGTGA. This chain's CDR3 is CASSLGQGEGGYTF. Here the CDR3 DNA reads TGTGCCAGCAGCCTGGGACAGGGGGAAGGCGGCTACACCTTC.

This clone was recorded only once. The genes are TRBV19 and TRBJ1-6; D call uncertain. With 3 bases removed from V and 7 bases from J, the gap between germline ends came to 10 bases. This CDR3 is built from 14 residues. Germline assignment: CDR1 LNHDA and CDR2 SQIVND (reference sequence). CDR3 bases: TGTGCCAGTAGTATTGTCAGTAAAAATTCACCCCTCCACTTT. It is translated as CASSIVSKNSPLHF.

The CDR3 sequence: CASGYRGSPLHF. Written as DNA, the CDR3 is TGCGCCAGCGGGTATCGGGGTTCACCCCTCCACTTT. The chain uses TRBV10-1 and TRBJ1-6; D not resolved. The CDR3 sequence is 12 residues long. Germline V gives CDR1 WNHNN, CDR2 SYGVQD (reference sequence). Trimming shortened V by 8 bases and J by 9 bases, and 11 bases separated the two germline ends.

V usage is TRBV7-2 and J usage is TRBJ2-7; 7 bases fit TRBD1. This CDR3 has 14 amino acids. Germline values: CDR1 SGHTA, CDR2 FQGNSA. The V and J ends lost 5 bases and 3 bases, in that order; junction bases with no gene match: 7. CDR3 DNA: TGTGCCAGCAGCCCGTGGGACAGCGGCTACGAGCAGTACTTC. It specifies CASSPWDSGYEQYF.

This chain connects TRBV7-2 to TRBJ1-1; the D is unclear. The germline V gene encodes CDR1 SGHTA and CDR2 FQGNSA. The CDR3 covers 12 residues. V was pared by 1 base and J by 9 bases, with 9 bases between. The chain's CDR3 is CASSLVVGQAFF. As DNA, the CDR3 is TGTGCCAGCAGCTTAGTAGTGGGCCAAGCTTTCTTT.

The chain has TRBV11-1 and TRBJ1-1, with TRBD1 matching over 8 bases. CDR3 length: 15 amino acids. The V gene's germline CDR1 is SGHAT and CDR2 FQDESV (reference sequence). Unmatched junction bases numbered 9, after V lost 5 bases and J lost 4 bases. The CDR3, as DNA: TGTGCCAGCAGCCCTCGACAGGGGAAAAGCACTGAAGCTTTCTTT. As protein: CASSPRQGKSTEAFF. Using reference TRBV11-1 and TRBJ1-1 for the parts outside the CDR3, the full variable domain is EAEVAQSPRYKITEKSQAVAFWCDPISGHATLYWYRQILGQGPELLVQFQDESVVDDSQLPKDRFSAERLKGVDSTLKIQPAELGDSAMYLCASSPRQGKSTEAFFGQGTRLTVV.

This chain connects TRBV27 to TRBJ2-3; D is tentatively TRBD1 or TRBD2 (6 bases each). From germline, CDR1 is MNHEY and CDR2 SMNVEV (reference sequence). The V and J ends lost 9 bases and 3 bases respectively, with 19 bases between them. The CDR3 is made up of 15 amino acids. The CDR3 spells CARGAGGKLTDTQYF. The CDR3 DNA sequence: TGTGCCAGGGGGGCAGGCGGGAAATTAACAGATACGCAGTATTTT.

The rearrangement uses TRBV28 and TRBJ1-5; 10 nucleotides match TRBD1. The junction had 6 bases not matched to a gene; V was cut back by 7 bases and J by 9 bases. CDR1 is MDHEN and CDR2 is SYDVKM in the germline V gene. This CDR3 region has 13 residues. CDR3 sequence reads: CASTTTGGLPQHF. The CDR3 DNA reads as TGTGCCAGCACCACGACAGGGGGCTTGCCCCAGCATTTT.

This clone was picked up a small number of times. The chain employs TRBV7-3 and TRBJ1-4; D gene ambiguous. There are 17 residues in the CDR3. Trimming pared 4 bases from V and 7 bases from J, leaving 22 bases between. The germline V gene has CDR1 SGHTA and CDR2 FQGTGA. CDR3 DNA sequence: TGTGCCAGCAGCTCTCTCCGGGTTGGGGTCGTAGGTGAAAAACTGTTTTTT. Translation: CASSSLRVGVVGEKLFF.

The chain employs TRBV3-1 (or the pseudogene TRBV3-2) and TRBJ2-1, with 10 positions matching TRBD2. The CDR3 is made up of 16 amino acids. Germline values: CDR1 LGHDT, CDR2 YNNKEL (reference sequence). V lost 5 bases, J lost 8 bases, and 12 bases stayed unmatched. Written as DNA, the CDR3 is TGTGCCAGCAGCAAAGGCGCTAGCGGGAGTAAGGATGAGCAGTTCTTC. As protein: CASSKGASGSKDEQFF.

The chain carries TRBV4-3 and TRBJ2-1, with TRBD2 matching 9 bases. The CDR3 sequence is 15 residues long. CDR1 is LGHNA and CDR2 is YSLEER in the germline V gene. Trimming cost V 1 base and J 8 bases; bases outside gene matches: 6. The CDR3 nucleotides read TGCGCCAGCAGCCAAGCGGGCGGGAGGGTTTATGAGCAGTTCTTC. It codes for CASSQAGGRVYEQFF.

The chain has TRBV2 and TRBJ2-1, with D unresolved. The germline CDR1 and CDR2 sequences are SNHLY and FYNNEI. Trimming shortened V by 10 bases and J by 0 bases, and 13 bases separated the two germline ends. The CDR3 totals 14 residues. The CDR3 here is CATPLISSYNEQFF. DNA for the CDR3: TGTGCCACCCCACTCATTAGCTCCTACAATGAGCAGTTCTTC.

This sequence joins TRBV7-2 and TRBJ1-1; D is unresolved. The CDR3 runs to 15 residues. CDR1 is SGHTA, CDR2 FQGNSA, per germline. Trimming took 0 bases from V and 2 from J, leaving 10 bases between them. The CDR3 is CASSLAPRSNTEAFF. Here the CDR3 DNA reads TGTGCCAGCAGCTTAGCCCCCAGGTCTAACACTGAAGCTTTCTTT.

The chain couples TRBV29-1 to TRBJ2-1; 8 bases line up with TRBD2. Germline trimming cut 4 bases from V and 6 bases from J; bases unmatched to any gene: 5. This CDR3 is 13 amino acids long. Germline values: CDR1 SQVTM, CDR2 ANQGSEA. This CDR3 is CSVAAGVTNEQFF. The CDR3 DNA is TGCAGCGTTGCAGCGGGAGTCACCAATGAGCAGTTCTTC.

The chain joins TRBV4-1 to TRBJ1-2; 9 bases map to TRBD1. The junction had 14 bases not matched to a gene; V was cut back by 1 base and J by 8 bases. The germline V gene has CDR1 MGHRA and CDR2 YSYEKL. The CDR3 totals 17 residues. Written as DNA, the CDR3 is TGCGCCAGCAGCCAAGGTGGAGTTCCGGACAGGGGAGGCGGCTACACCTTC. Protein product: CASSQGGVPDRGGGYTF.

The chain recombines TRBV18 with TRBJ2-7; 9 positions match TRBD2. Germline trimming cut 4 bases from V and 6 bases from J; bases unmatched to any gene: 10. The CDR3 length is 15 residues. CDR1 is KGHSH and CDR2 is LQKENI in the germline V gene. CDR3 nucleotides: TGTGCCAGCTCACTTGGGGGACTAGCTGCCTCCGAGCAGTACTTC. Amino acids: CASSLGGLAASEQYF.

This chain links TRBV2 with TRBJ1-1; D remains ambiguous. Germline V gene data show CDR1 as SNHLY and CDR2 as FYNNEI. The V gene lost 6 bases and the J gene lost 8 bases, with 22 bases spanning the gap. CDR3 length: 15 amino acids. CDR3: CASRKDGQVRKEAFF. CDR3 DNA sequence: TGTGCCAGCAGGAAGGACGGCCAAGTCCGCAAAGAAGCTTTCTTT.

The gene calls are TRBV18 and TRBJ2-5, with 8 nucleotides matching TRBD1. The length of the CDR3 is 15 residues. Per germline, CDR1 KGHSH and CDR2 LQKENI. The J segment lost 5 bases and the V segment lost 8 bases, leaving 13 bases of the junction unmatched. The CDR3 coding sequence is TGTGCCAGCCGCCTGGACCAGGGGGCATATGAGACCCAGTACTTC. This codes for CASRLDQGAYETQYF.

This chain uses TRBV19 with TRBJ1-3; D possibly corresponds to TRBD1 (5 bases). Trimming removed 8 bases from V and 0 bases from J, with 17 bases in between. CDR1 LNHDA and CDR2 SQIVND come from the germline V gene (reference sequence). This CDR3 region has 16 residues. Here the CDR3 reads CASRTPVGLSGNTIYF. The CDR3 DNA is TGTGCCAGTCGCACCCCAGTGGGACTCTCTGGAAACACCATATATTTT.

V and J are TRBV7-9 and TRBJ1-2, with 7 positions matching TRBD1. After removal of 4 bases from V and 4 bases from J, the junction contained 6 bases not matched to a gene. Germline CDR1 and CDR2: SEHNR and FQNEAQ (reference sequence). CDR3 length equals 14 residues. The CDR3 sequence is CASSYPGQSYGYTF. The CDR3 nucleotides read TGTGCCAGCAGCTACCCGGGACAGTCCTATGGCTACACCTTC.

This sequence joins TRBV6-5 and TRBJ2-2; no definite D call. Looked up from germline, CDR1 is MNHEY and CDR2 is SVGAGI. Trimming took off 2 bases at V and 4 bases at J, with 8 bases between the two ends. The CDR3 runs 14 residues. CDR3 region: CASSYKGVTGELFF. The CDR3 nucleotides read TGTGCCAGCAGTTACAAGGGTGTCACCGGGGAGCTGTTTTTT.

The chain joins TRBV7-8 to TRBJ1-2; D perhaps matches TRBD1 (5 bases). V dropped 1 base and J dropped 8 bases, with 11 bases sitting between them. The CDR3 spans 13 residues. The germline CDR1 and CDR2 sequences are SGHVS and FQNEAQ. The CDR3 sequence: CASSLGEGWGYTF. Written as DNA, the CDR3 is TGTGCCAGCAGCTTAGGCGAGGGGTGGGGCTACACCTTC.

The chain carries TRBV4-3 and TRBJ2-7, with D perhaps matching TRBD1 (5 bases). The V and J ends lost 0 bases and 2 bases respectively, with 20 bases between them. This CDR3 comprises 18 residues. Germline CDR1 and CDR2: LGHNA and YSLEER. CDR3 region: CASSQEWPDRYETYEQYF. The CDR3 DNA reads as TGCGCCAGCAGCCAAGAGTGGCCCGACAGATACGAAACCTACGAGCAGTACTTC.

The chain couples TRBV19 to TRBJ2-3; 7 bases line up with TRBD2. Germline CDR1 is LNHDA and CDR2 is SQIVND (reference sequence). The CDR3 covers 13 residues. The ends lost 9 bases at V and 1 base at J; junction bases unmatched: 4. CDR3 amino acids: CASRAGGTDTQYF. The CDR3, as DNA: TGTGCCAGCAGGGCGGGGGGCACAGATACGCAGTATTTT. Together with reference TRBV19 and TRBJ2-3, the CDR3 gives the full variable domain: DGGITQSPKYLFRKEGQNVTLSCEQNLNHDAMYWYRQDPGQGLRLIYYSQIVNDFQKGDIAEGYSVSREKKESFPLTVTSAQKNPTAFYLCASRAGGTDTQYFGPGTRLTVL.